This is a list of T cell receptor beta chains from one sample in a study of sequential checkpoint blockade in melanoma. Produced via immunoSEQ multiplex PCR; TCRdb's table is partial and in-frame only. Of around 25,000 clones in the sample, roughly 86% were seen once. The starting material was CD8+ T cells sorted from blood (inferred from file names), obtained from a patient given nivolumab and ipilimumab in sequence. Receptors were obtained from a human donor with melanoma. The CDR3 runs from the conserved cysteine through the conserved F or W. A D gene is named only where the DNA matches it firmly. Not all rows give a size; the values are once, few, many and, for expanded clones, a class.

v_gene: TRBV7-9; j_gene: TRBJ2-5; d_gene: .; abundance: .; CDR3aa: CAGSVRQEFQETQYF; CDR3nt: TGTGCCGGCAGCGTAAGACAGGAATTCCAAGAGACCCAGTACTTC
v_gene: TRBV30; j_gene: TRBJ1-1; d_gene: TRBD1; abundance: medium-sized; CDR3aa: CAWSFDRVPFF; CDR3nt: TGTGCCTGGAGTTTCGACAGGGTGCCTTTCTTT
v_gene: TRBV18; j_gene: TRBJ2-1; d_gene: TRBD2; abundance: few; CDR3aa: CASPPTSGEGNEQFF; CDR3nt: TGTGCCAGCCCCCCGACTAGCGGGGAGGGAAATGAGCAGTTCTTC
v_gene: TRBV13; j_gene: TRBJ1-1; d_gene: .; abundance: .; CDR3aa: CASRYYLGQSMNTEAFF; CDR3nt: TGTGCCAGCCGCTACTACCTCGGACAGTCGATGAACACTGAAGCTTTCTTT
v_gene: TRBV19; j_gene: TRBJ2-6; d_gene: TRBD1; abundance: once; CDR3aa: CASRGQEDSGANVLTF; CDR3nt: TGTGCCAGTAGGGGACAGGAGGACTCTGGGGCCAACGTCCTGACTTTC
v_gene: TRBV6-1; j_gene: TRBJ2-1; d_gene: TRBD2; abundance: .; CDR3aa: CASSSGTRGGEQFF; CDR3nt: TGTGCCAGCAGTTCCGGGACTAGAGGCGGTGAGCAGTTCTTC
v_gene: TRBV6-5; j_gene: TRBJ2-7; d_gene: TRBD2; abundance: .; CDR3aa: CASRPIAGGPHEQYF; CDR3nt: TGTGCCAGCAGACCCATAGCGGGAGGTCCCCACGAGCAGTACTTC
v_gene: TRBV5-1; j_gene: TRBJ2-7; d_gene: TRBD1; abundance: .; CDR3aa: CASSLAGTGYEQYF; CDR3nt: TGCGCCAGCAGCTTAGCCGGGACAGGGTACGAGCAGTACTTC
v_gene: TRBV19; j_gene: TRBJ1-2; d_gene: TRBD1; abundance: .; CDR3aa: CASRIPGQGASNYGYTF; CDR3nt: TGTGCCAGTAGAATCCCGGGACAGGGGGCGTCTAACTATGGCTACACCTTC
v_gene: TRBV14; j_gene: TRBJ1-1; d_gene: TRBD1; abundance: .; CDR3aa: CASSRGQGTEAFF; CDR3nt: TGTGCCAGCAGCCGCGGACAGGGGACTGAAGCTTTCTTT
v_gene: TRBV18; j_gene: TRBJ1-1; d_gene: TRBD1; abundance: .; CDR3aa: CASSPGTGEVTEAFF; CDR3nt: TGTGCCAGCTCACCCGGGACAGGGGAGGTCACTGAAGCTTTCTTT
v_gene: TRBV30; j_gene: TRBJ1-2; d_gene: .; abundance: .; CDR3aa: CAWSAFIYDGYTF; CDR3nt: TGTGCCTGGAGCGCCTTTATCTATGATGGCTACACCTTC
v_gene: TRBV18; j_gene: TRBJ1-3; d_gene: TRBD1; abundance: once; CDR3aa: CASSWDRKGNTIYF; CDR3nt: TGTGCCAGCTCCTGGGACAGGAAAGGAAACACCATATATTTT
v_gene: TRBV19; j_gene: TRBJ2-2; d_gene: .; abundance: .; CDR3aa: CASKLGMGTNTGELFF; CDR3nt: TGTGCCAGTAAACTGGGCATGGGCACTAACACCGGGGAGCTGTTTTTT
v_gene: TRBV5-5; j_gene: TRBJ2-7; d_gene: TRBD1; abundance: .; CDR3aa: CASSRDRVYYEQYF; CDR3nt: TGTGCCAGCAGCAGGGACAGGGTGTACTACGAGCAGTACTTC
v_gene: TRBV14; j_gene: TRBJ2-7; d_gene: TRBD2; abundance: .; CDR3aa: CASSPPGLAGVYEQYF; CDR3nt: TGTGCCAGCAGCCCACCGGGACTAGCGGGAGTGTACGAGCAGTACTTC
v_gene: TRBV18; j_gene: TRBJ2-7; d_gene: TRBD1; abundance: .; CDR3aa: CASSRGQGMTYEQYF; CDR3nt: TGTGCCAGCTCACGAGGACAGGGTATGACCTACGAGCAGTACTTC
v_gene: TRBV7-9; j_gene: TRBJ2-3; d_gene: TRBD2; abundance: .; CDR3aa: CASSSGSSDTQYF; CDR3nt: TGTGCCAGCTCCAGCGGGAGTTCGGATACGCAGTATTTT
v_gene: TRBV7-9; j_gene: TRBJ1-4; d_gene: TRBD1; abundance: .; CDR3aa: CASSPDRGGEKLFF; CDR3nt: TGTGCCAGCAGTCCGGACAGGGGAGGCGAAAAACTGTTTTTT
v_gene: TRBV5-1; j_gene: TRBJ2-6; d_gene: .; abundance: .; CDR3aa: CASSGLTGTGANVLTF; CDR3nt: TGCGCCAGCAGCGGCCTAACAGGGACTGGGGCCAACGTCCTGACTTTC
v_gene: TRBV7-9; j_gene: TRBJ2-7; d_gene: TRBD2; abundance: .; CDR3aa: CASSREGRSSYEQYF; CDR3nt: TGTGCCAGCAGCCGGGAGGGGCGGAGCTCCTACGAGCAGTACTTC
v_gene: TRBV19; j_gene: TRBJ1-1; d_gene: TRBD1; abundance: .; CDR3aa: CASKYSTGEYTEAFF; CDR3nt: TGTGCCAGTAAATATTCGACAGGGGAGTACACTGAAGCTTTCTTT
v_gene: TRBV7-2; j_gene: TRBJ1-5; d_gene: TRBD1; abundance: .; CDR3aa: CASSLLGQGGQPQHF; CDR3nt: TGTGCCAGCAGCTTACTGGGACAGGGAGGCCAGCCCCAGCATTTT
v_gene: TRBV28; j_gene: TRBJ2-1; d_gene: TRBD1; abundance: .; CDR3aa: CASTWTGTSNEQFF; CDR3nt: TGTGCCAGCACCTGGACAGGGACGAGCAATGAGCAGTTCTTC
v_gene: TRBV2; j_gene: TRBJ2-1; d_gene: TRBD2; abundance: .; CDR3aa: CASSEPGLAGPYNEQFF; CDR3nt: TGTGCCAGCAGCGAACCCGGACTAGCGGGGCCCTACAATGAGCAGTTCTTC
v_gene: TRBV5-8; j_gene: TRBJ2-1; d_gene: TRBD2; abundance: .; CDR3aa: CASSLSGRANNEQFF; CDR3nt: TGTGCCAGCAGCTTGAGCGGGAGGGCTAACAATGAGCAGTTCTTC
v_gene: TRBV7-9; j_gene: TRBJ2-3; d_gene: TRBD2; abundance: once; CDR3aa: CASSSGTSGRSSTDTQYF; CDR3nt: TGTGCCAGCAGCTCCGGGACTAGCGGGAGGTCTAGCACAGATACGCAGTATTTT
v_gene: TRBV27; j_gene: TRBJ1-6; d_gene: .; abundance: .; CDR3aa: CASSFTVRGDGGSPLHF; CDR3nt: TGTGCCAGCAGTTTTACTGTACGGGGAGACGGGGGTTCACCCCTCCACTTT
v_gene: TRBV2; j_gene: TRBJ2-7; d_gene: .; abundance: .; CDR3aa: CASTFSHIAVEQYF; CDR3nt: TGTGCCAGCACCTTCTCCCACATAGCGGTGGAGCAGTACTTC
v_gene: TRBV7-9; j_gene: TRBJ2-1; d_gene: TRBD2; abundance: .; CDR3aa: CASSFVPGLAPNEQFF; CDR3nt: TGTGCCAGCAGCTTCGTCCCGGGACTAGCCCCCAATGAGCAGTTCTTC
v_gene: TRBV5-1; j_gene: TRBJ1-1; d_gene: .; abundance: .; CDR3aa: CASSLRQGNTEAFF; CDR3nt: TGCGCCAGCAGCTTGAGGCAGGGGAACACTGAAGCTTTCTTT
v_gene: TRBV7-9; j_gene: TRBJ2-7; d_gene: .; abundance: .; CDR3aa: CASSSRLGDYEQYF; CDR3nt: TGTGCCAGCAGTTCCCGACTAGGGGATTACGAGCAGTACTTC
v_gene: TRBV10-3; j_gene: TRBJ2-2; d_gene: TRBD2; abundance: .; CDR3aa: CAISESSGRARGELFF; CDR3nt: TGTGCCATCAGTGAGTCTAGCGGGAGGGCCCGCGGGGAGCTGTTTTTT
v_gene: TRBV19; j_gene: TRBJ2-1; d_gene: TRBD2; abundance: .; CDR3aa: CASTSRTSIAGEQFF; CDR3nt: TGTGCCAGTACTTCGCGGACTAGCATCGCGGGTGAGCAGTTCTTC
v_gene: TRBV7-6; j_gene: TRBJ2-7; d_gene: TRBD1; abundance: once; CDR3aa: CASSYGQGSYEQYF; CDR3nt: TGTGCCAGCAGCTACGGACAGGGCTCCTACGAGCAGTACTTC
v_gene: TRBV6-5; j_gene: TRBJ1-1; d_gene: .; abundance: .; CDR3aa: CASSYGIGGRTEAFF; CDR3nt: TGTGCCAGCAGTTACGGCATCGGGGGGCGCACTGAAGCTTTCTTT
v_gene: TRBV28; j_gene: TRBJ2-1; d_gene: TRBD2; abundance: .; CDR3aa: CASSTAGTSGNNEQFF; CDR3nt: TGTGCCAGCAGTACTGCCGGGACTAGCGGGAACAATGAGCAGTTCTTC
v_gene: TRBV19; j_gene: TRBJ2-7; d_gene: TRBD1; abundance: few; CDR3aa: CASSARQGASVFEQYF; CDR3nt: TGTGCCAGTAGTGCCCGACAGGGGGCGAGTGTCTTCGAGCAGTACTTC
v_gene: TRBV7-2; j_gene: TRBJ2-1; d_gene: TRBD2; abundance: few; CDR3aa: CASSLSQTSGGEQFF; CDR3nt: TGTGCCAGCAGCCTTTCTCAGACTAGCGGTGGTGAGCAGTTCTTC
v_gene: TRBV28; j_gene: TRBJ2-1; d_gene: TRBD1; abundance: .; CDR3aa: CASSFRTGYVPEQFF; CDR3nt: TGTGCCAGCAGTTTTAGGACAGGGTACGTCCCTGAGCAGTTCTTC
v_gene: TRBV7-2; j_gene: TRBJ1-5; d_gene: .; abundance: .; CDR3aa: CASSSRTGRNQPQHF; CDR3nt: TGTGCCAGCAGCTCACGAACAGGGCGCAATCAGCCCCAGCATTTT
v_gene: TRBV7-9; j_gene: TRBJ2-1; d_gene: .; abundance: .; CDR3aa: CASSLARESYNEQFF; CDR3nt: TGTGCCAGCAGCTTAGCGCGGGAATCCTACAATGAGCAGTTCTTC
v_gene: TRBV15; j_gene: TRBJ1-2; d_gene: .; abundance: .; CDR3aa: CATSRDRTANYGYTF; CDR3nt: TGTGCCACCAGCAGAGATAGGACAGCTAACTATGGCTACACCTTC
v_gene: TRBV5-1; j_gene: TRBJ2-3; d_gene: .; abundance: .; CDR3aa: CASSRDGTDTQYF; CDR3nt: TGCGCCAGCAGCCGAGACGGGACAGATACGCAGTATTTT
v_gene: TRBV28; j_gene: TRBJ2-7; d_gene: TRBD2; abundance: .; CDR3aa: CATTGGGRYEQYF; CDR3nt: TGTGCTACCACGGGGGGGGGACGCTACGAGCAGTACTTC
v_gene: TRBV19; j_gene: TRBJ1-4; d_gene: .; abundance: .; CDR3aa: CASSDSPNEKLFF; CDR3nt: TGTGCCAGTAGTGACAGTCCTAATGAAAAACTGTTTTTT
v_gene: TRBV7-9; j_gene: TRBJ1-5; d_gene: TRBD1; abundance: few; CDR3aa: CASSPLGQTNQPQHF; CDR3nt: TGTGCCAGCAGCCCCTTGGGACAGACCAATCAGCCCCAGCATTTT
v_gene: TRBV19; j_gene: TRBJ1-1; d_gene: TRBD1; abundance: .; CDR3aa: CASHHTGGITEAFF; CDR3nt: TGTGCCAGTCACCACACAGGGGGAATCACTGAAGCTTTCTTT
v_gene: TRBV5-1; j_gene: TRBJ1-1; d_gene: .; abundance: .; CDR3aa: CASSLGWTDTEAFF; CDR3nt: TGCGCCAGCAGCTTGGGCTGGACAGACACTGAAGCTTTCTTT
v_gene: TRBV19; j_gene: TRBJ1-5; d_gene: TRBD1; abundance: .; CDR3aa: CASTHPDRNQPQHF; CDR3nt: TGTGCCAGTACCCACCCGGACAGGAATCAGCCCCAGCATTTT